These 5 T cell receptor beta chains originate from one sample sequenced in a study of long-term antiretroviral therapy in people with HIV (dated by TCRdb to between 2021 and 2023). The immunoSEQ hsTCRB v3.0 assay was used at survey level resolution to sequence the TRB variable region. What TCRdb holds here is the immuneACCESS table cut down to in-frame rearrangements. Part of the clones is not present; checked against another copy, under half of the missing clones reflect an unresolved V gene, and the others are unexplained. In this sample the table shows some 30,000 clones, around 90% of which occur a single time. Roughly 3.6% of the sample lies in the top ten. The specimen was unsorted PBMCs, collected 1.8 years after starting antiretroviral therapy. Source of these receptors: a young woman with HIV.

The CDR3 DNA follows: TGTGCCAGCAGTTACTCCTTCGGGACCGGGGAGCTGTTTTTT. Translated, it gives CASSYSFGTGELFF. The chain carries TRBV6-5 and TRBJ2-2; D is ambiguous. This CDR3 is 14 amino acids long. Trimming cost V 0 bases and J 5 bases, with 7 bases left between them. Germline V CDR1 and CDR2: MNHEY, SVGAGI.

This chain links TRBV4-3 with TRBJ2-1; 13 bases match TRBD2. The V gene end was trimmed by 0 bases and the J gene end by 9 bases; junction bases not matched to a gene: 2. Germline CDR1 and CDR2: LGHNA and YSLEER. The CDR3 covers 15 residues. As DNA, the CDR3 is TGCGCCAGCAGCCAAGATGGGACTAGCGGGGCTGAGCAGTTCTTC. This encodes CASSQDGTSGAEQFF.

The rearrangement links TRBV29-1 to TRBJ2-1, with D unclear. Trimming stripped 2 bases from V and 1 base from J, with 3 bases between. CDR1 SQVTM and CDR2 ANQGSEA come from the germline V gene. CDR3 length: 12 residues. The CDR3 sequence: CSVELSYNEQFF. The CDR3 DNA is TGCAGCGTTGAATTGTCCTACAATGAGCAGTTCTTC.

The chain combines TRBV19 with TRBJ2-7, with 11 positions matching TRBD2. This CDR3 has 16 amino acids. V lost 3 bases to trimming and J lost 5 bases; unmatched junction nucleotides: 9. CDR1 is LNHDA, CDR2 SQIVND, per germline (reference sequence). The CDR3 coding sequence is TGTGCCAGTAGTATCCTTTTACTAGCGGGAGTGGACGAGCAGTACTTC. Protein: CASSILLLAGVDEQYF.

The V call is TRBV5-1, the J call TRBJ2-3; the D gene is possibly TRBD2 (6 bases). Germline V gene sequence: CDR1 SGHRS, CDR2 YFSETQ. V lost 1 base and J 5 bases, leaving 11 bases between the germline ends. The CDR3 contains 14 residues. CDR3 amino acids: CASSLPGEVDTQYF. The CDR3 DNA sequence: TGCGCCAGCAGCTTGCCGGGAGAGGTAGATACGCAGTATTTT.